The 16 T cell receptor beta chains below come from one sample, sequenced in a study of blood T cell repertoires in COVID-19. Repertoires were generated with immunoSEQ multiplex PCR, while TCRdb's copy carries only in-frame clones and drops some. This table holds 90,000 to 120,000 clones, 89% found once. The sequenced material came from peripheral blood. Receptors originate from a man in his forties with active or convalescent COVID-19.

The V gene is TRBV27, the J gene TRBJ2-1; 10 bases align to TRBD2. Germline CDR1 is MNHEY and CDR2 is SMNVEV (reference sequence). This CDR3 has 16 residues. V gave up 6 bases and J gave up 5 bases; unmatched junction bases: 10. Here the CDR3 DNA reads TGTGCCAGCAGAACCCCCGGGACTAGCGAGCACAATGAGCAGTTCTTC. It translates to CASRTPGTSEHNEQFF.

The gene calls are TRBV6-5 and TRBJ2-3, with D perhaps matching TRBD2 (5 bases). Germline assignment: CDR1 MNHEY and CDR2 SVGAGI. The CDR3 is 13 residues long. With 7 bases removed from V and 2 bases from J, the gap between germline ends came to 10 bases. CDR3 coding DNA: TGTGCCAGCAATGGACTGCTCACAGATACGCAGTATTTT. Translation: CASNGLLTDTQYF.

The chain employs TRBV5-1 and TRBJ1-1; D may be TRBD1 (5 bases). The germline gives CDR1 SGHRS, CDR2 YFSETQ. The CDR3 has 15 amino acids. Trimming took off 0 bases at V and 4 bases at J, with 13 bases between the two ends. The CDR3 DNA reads TGCGCCAGCAGCTTGGCAGCGGGGCAGGGCACTGAAGCTTTCTTT. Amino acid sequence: CASSLAAGQGTEAFF. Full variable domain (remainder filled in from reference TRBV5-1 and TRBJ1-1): KAGVTQTPRYLIKTRGQQVTLSCSPISGHRSVSWYQQTPGQGLQFLFEYFSETQRNKGNFPGRFSGRQFSNSRSEMNVSTLELGDSALYLCASSLAAGQGTEAFFGQGTRLTVV.

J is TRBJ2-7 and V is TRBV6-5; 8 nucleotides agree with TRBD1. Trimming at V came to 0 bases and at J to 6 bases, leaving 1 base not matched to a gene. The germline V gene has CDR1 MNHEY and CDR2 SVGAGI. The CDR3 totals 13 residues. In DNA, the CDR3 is TGTGCCAGCAGTTACTCGACAGGGGCCGAGCAGTACTTC. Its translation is CASSYSTGAEQYF.

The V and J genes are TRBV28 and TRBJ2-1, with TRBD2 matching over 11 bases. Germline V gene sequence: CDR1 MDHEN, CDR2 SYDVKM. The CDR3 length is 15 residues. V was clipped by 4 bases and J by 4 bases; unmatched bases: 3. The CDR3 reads CASSSGLADYNEQFF. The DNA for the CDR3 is TGTGCCAGCAGTTCGGGACTAGCGGATTACAATGAGCAGTTCTTC.

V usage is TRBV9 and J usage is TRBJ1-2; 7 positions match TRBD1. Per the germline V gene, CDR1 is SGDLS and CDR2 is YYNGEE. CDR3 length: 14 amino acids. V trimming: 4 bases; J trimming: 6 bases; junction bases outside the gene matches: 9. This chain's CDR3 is CASSSSQGGDGYTF. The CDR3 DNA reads TGTGCCAGCAGCTCATCGCAGGGGGGCGATGGCTACACCTTC.

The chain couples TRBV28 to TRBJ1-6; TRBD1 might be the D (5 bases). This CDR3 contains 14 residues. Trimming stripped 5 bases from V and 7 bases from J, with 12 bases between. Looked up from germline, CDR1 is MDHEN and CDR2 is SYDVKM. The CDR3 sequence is CASSRGRINSPLHF. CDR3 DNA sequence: TGTGCCAGCAGTAGGGGCCGGATCAATTCACCCCTCCACTTT. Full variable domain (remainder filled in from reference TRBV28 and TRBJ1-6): DVKVTQSSRYLVKRTGEKVFLECVQDMDHENMFWYRQDPGLGLRLIYFSYDVKMKEKGDIPEGYSVSREKKERFSLILESASTNQTSMYLCASSRGRINSPLHFGNGTRLTVT.

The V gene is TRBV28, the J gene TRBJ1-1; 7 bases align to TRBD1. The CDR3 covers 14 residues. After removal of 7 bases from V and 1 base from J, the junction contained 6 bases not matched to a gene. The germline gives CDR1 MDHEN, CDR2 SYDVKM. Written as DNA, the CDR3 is TGTGCCAGCACCCAAGGGACAGCGAACACTGAAGCTTTCTTT. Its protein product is CASTQGTANTEAFF.

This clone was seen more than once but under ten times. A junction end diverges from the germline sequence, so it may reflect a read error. The CDR3 DNA sequence: TGTGCCAGCAGTTTAGGGACAGCGAATTTTTTC. Protein: CASSLGTANFF. The chain is built from TRBV28 and TRBJ1-2; TRBD1 agrees at 7 bases. This CDR3 contains 11 residues. Germline CDR1 is MDHEN and CDR2 is SYDVKM.

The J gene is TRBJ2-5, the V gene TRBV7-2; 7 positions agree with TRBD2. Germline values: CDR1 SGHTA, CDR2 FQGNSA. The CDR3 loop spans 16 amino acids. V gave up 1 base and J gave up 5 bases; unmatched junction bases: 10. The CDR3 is CASSLGMAGAGETQYF. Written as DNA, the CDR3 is TGTGCCAGCAGCTTAGGGATGGCGGGAGCGGGGGAGACCCAGTACTTC.

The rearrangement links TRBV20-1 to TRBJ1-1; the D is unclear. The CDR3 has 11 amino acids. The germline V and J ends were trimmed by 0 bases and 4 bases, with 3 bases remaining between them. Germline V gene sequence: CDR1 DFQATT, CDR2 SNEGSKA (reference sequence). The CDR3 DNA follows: TGCAGTGCTAGAGACGGCACTGAAGCTTTCTTT. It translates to CSARDGTEAFF.

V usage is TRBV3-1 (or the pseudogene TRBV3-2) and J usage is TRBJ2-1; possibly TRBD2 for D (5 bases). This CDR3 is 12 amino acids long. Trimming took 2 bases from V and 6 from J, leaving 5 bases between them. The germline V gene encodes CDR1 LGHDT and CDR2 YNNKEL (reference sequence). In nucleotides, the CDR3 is TGTGCCAGCAGCCAAAGCGGCAATGAGCAGTTCTTC. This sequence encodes CASSQSGNEQFF.

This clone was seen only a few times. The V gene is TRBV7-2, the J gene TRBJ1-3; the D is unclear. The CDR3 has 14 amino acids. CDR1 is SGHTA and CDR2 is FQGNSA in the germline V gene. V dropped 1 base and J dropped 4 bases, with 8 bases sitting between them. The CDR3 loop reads CASSLGGTGNTIYF. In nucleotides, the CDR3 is TGTGCCAGCAGCTTAGGAGGAACGGGAAACACCATATATTTT.

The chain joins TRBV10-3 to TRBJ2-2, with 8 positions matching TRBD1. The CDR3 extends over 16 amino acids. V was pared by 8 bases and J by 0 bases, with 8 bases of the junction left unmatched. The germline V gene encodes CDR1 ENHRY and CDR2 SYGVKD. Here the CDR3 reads CAISPRQGTNTGELFF. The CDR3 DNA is TGTGCCATCTCACCGCGACAGGGGACGAACACCGGGGAGCTGTTTTTT.

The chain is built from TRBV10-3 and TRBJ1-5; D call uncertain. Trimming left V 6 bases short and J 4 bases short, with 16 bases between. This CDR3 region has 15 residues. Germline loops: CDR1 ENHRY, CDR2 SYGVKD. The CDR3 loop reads CAISEDSTGNQPQHF. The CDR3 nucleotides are TGTGCCATCAGCGAGGACTCCACGGGGAATCAGCCCCAGCATTTT.

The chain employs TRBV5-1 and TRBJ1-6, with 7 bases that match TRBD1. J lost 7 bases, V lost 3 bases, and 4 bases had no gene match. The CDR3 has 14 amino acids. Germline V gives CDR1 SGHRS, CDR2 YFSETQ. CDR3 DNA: TGCGCCAGCAGCTCAGGACAGGAGAATTCACCCCTCCACTTT. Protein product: CASSSGQENSPLHF.